The rows below give T cell receptor beta chains drawn from one sample of a study of Ad26.COV2.S vaccination and SARS-CoV-2 variants. The protocol was immunoSEQ multiplex PCR, while the TCRdb copy is restricted to in-frame clones and leaves out a portion. Among about 350,000 clones, roughly 90% were seen once, and the ten largest hold roughly 5%. Sequenced material: peripheral blood, taken in a trial of Ad26.COV2.S vaccine versus placebo. These receptors were collected from a person aged 18-60 years who received the Ad26.COV2.S COVID-19 vaccine or a placebo. Both conserved end residues are part of each CDR3. D genes are given only for firm matches. Size is stated for part of the rows, as once, few or many counts, or as a class when the clone is expanded.

CASSPHPDRSYEQYF	TGTGCCAGCAGCCCTCACCCCGACCGATCCTACGAGCAGTACTTC	TRBV9	.	.	TRBJ2-7	15
CASSLADSGEPAEEQYF	TGTGCCAGCAGCTTAGCAGACTCGGGAGAGCCCGCGGAGGAGCAGTACTTC	TRBV7-9	.	.	TRBJ2-7	17
CASSQAPGTSDDEQYF	TGCGCCAGCAGCCAAGCACCCGGGACATCGGATGACGAGCAGTACTTC	TRBV4-1	.	.	TRBJ2-7	16
CATSRDKLASYEQYF	TGTGCCACCAGCAGAGATAAACTAGCCTCCTACGAGCAGTACTTC	TRBV15	.	.	TRBJ2-7	15
CASSQKRELGGEQFF	TGTGCCAGCAGCCAAAAGCGGGAACTAGGCGGTGAGCAGTTCTTC	TRBV7-9	.	TRBD2	TRBJ2-1	15
CSASVGREDTEAFF	TGCAGTGCTAGTGTTGGCAGGGAGGATACTGAAGCTTTCTTT	TRBV20-1	.	.	TRBJ1-1	14
CASSDSRQDGYTF	TGTGCCAGCAGTGACAGCCGCCAGGATGGCTACACCTTC	TRBV2	.	.	TRBJ1-2	13
CASSLGVRQSYEQYF	TGTGCCAGCAGCCTCGGGGTCAGGCAGTCCTACGAGCAGTACTTC	TRBV6-2/TRBV6-3	.	.	TRBJ2-7	15
CASSLASLAARGYNEQFF	TGTGCCAGCAGCTTAGCGTCACTAGCGGCCAGAGGATACAATGAGCAGTTCTTC	TRBV7-8	.	TRBD2	TRBJ2-1	18
CASSVGTSGNYEQYF	TGTGCCAGCAGCGTTGGGACTAGCGGGAACTACGAGCAGTACTTC	TRBV9	.	TRBD2	TRBJ2-7	15
CASSLAMRGTYEQYF	TGTGCCAGCAGCTTAGCAATGCGGGGGACCTACGAGCAGTACTTC	TRBV7-8	once	TRBD2	TRBJ2-7	15
CASSLASRQGAYNEQFF	TGTGCCAGCAGCTTAGCTTCGAGACAGGGGGCTTACAATGAGCAGTTCTTC	TRBV7-9	.	TRBD1	TRBJ2-1	17
CASSEYPEPGANVLTF	TGTGCCAGCAGTGAATATCCCGAGCCTGGGGCCAACGTCCTGACTTTC	TRBV6-1	.	.	TRBJ2-6	16
CAWTGGFGNTIYF	TGTGCCTGGACAGGGGGCTTTGGAAACACCATATATTTT	TRBV30	.	TRBD1	TRBJ1-3	13
CASSHNSGTDTQYF	TGTGCCAGCAGTCACAATTCGGGTACAGATACGCAGTATTTT	TRBV9	.	.	TRBJ2-3	14
CASSPLNQPQHF	TGTGCCAGCAGTCCCCTTAATCAGCCCCAGCATTTT	TRBV6-5	.	.	TRBJ1-5	12
CSVQLSSYEQYF	TGCAGCGTCCAGTTAAGCTCCTACGAGCAGTACTTC	TRBV29-1	.	.	TRBJ2-7	12
CASSPQGDSPLHF	TGTGCCAGCAGTCCACAGGGAGATTCACCCCTCCACTTT	TRBV6-5	few	.	TRBJ1-6	13
CASSQERVARLLFF	TGTGCCAGCAGCCAAGAGAGGGTCGCCCGCTTACTGTTTTTT	TRBV3-1/TRBV3-2	.	.	TRBJ1-4	14
CASNVGTGLAQPQHF	TGTGCCAGCAACGTGGGGACAGGGTTAGCTCAGCCCCAGCATTTT	TRBV2	.	TRBD1	TRBJ1-5	15
CASTANPNYGYTF	TGTGCCAGCACCGCGAACCCTAACTATGGCTACACCTTC	TRBV11-2	.	.	TRBJ1-2	13
CASSALDRLVTQYF	TGTGCCAGCAGTGCACTCGACAGATTAGTTACGCAGTATTTT	TRBV27	.	.	TRBJ2-3	14
CASSPDGTGTSTDTQYF	TGTGCCAGCAGCCCGGATGGGACAGGGACTAGCACAGATACGCAGTATTTT	TRBV4-2	.	TRBD1	TRBJ2-3	17
CASSDPGPLNSPLHF	TGTGCCAGCAGTGACCCGGGACCGTTGAATTCACCCCTCCACTTT	TRBV6-4	.	.	TRBJ1-6	15
CASSPGVDSYEQYF	TGTGCCAGCAGCCCCGGCGTGGATTCCTACGAGCAGTACTTC	TRBV5-4	.	.	TRBJ2-7	14
CASSRDLQETQYF	TGTGCCAGCAGTCGGGACCTCCAAGAGACCCAGTACTTC	TRBV7-9	few	.	TRBJ2-5	13
CATSHYGSTDTQYF	TGTGCCACCAGTCATTATGGGAGCACAGATACGCAGTATTTT	TRBV24-1	.	.	TRBJ2-3	14
CASSLSGVRNNSPLHF	TGTGCCAGCAGTTTATCCGGGGTTAGGAATAATTCACCCCTCCACTTT	TRBV27	.	.	TRBJ1-6	16
CASSRRAQSGANVLTF	TGTGCCAGCAGCAGACGGGCTCAGTCTGGGGCCAACGTCCTGACTTTC	TRBV9	.	.	TRBJ2-6	16
CASSRDRRYNQPQHF	TGTGCCAGCAGTAGGGACAGGCGCTACAATCAGCCCCAGCATTTT	TRBV27	.	TRBD1	TRBJ1-5	15
CASILSGRSYNEQFF	TGTGCCAGCATCCTTAGCGGGAGATCGTACAATGAGCAGTTCTTC	TRBV7-6	.	TRBD2	TRBJ2-1	15
CASRALEVVGEKLFF	TGTGCCAGCAGGGCCCTAGAGGTTGTGGGAGAAAAACTGTTTTTT	TRBV2	.	.	TRBJ1-4	15
CASSLDRFYEQYF	TGTGCCAGCAGCTTAGACAGGTTCTACGAGCAGTACTTC	TRBV11-2	once	.	TRBJ2-7	13
CASSQTGTGNSPLHF	TGTGCCAGCTCACAGACCGGGACAGGGAATTCACCCCTCCACTTT	TRBV18	.	TRBD1	TRBJ1-6	15
CASSWTSGSSNTQYF	TGTGCCAGCAGCTGGACTAGCGGGAGCTCAAATACGCAGTATTTT	TRBV5-4	.	TRBD2	TRBJ2-3	15
CASSGGTGRNQPQHF	TGTGCCAGCAGTGGAGGGACAGGAAGGAATCAGCCCCAGCATTTT	TRBV27	.	TRBD1	TRBJ1-5	15
CASSQRESSYEQYF	TGTGCCAGCAGCCAGCGGGAAAGCTCCTACGAGCAGTACTTC	TRBV3-1/TRBV3-2	.	.	TRBJ2-7	14
CASSLYRGLDTEAFF	TGCGCCAGCAGCTTGTACCGGGGCCTGGACACTGAAGCTTTCTTT	TRBV5-1	.	.	TRBJ1-1	15
CASSQNTRDRERGYTF	TGTGCCAGCTCACAGAATACCCGGGACAGGGAACGTGGCTACACCTTC	TRBV18	.	TRBD1	TRBJ1-2	16
CASSVAGGPNEQFF	TGTGCCAGCAGTGTAGCGGGAGGACCCAATGAGCAGTTCTTC	TRBV27	.	TRBD2	TRBJ2-1	14
CASSVASGFNEQFF	TGTGCCAGCAGCGTAGCTTCGGGATTCAATGAGCAGTTCTTC	TRBV9	.	.	TRBJ2-1	14
CASSILAGVGETQYF	TGTGCCAGTAGTATACTAGCGGGAGTGGGGGAGACCCAGTACTTC	TRBV19	.	TRBD2	TRBJ2-5	15
CASSPLNAGNEQFF	TGTGCCAGCTCACCGCTCAATGCCGGGAATGAGCAGTTCTTC	TRBV18	.	.	TRBJ2-1	14
CASRRGRLTRETQYF	TGTGCCAGCAGACGGGGGCGACTAACAAGGGAGACCCAGTACTTC	TRBV6-5	.	.	TRBJ2-5	15
CASSPVPPPTGGRDNEQFF	TGTGCCAGCAGCCCCGTTCCCCCTCCGACAGGGGGCAGGGACAATGAGCAGTTCTTC	TRBV11-2	.	TRBD1	TRBJ2-1	19
CASPTRRDPNEKLFF	TGCGCCAGCCCGACACGTAGGGATCCTAATGAAAAACTGTTTTTT	TRBV23-1	.	.	TRBJ1-4	15
CASSFRWGNQPQHF	TGTGCCAGCAGCTTCCGATGGGGCAATCAGCCCCAGCATTTT	TRBV5-8	.	.	TRBJ1-5	14
CASSSAGVGGIDEQYF	TGTGCCAGCAGTTCCGCAGGGGTGGGGGGCATAGACGAGCAGTACTTC	TRBV6-5	.	.	TRBJ2-7	16
CASSPRRGQAGNTIYF	TGTGCCAGCTCACCACGGAGGGGGCAGGCTGGAAACACCATATATTTT	TRBV18	.	TRBD1	TRBJ1-3	16
CASSKQGYNEQFF	TGTGCCAGCAGCAAACAGGGTTACAATGAGCAGTTCTTC	TRBV7-2	.	.	TRBJ2-1	13
CASMVGGTADEQYF	TGTGCCAGCATGGTGGGGGGGACGGCCGACGAGCAGTACTTC	TRBV6-6	.	TRBD2	TRBJ2-7	14
CASSESARGSEQFF	TGTGCCAGCAGCGAGAGTGCCAGGGGGAGTGAGCAGTTCTTC	TRBV3-1/TRBV3-2	.	TRBD1	TRBJ2-1	14
CASRDRGESYEQYF	TGTGCCAGCAGGGACAGGGGAGAGTCCTACGAGCAGTACTTC	TRBV25-1	.	TRBD1	TRBJ2-7	14
CASSQTVRQTNEKLFF	TGCGCCAGCAGCCAGACCGTACGACAGACTAATGAAAAACTGTTTTTT	TRBV4-3	.	.	TRBJ1-4	16
CASSLGLATDTQYF	TGTGCCAGCAGCTTGGGACTAGCCACAGATACGCAGTATTTT	TRBV7-2	.	TRBD2	TRBJ2-3	14
CASSTRRTSGRGGELFF	TGTGCCAGCAGCACCAGAAGGACTAGCGGGAGAGGGGGGGAGCTGTTTTTT	TRBV11-2	.	TRBD2	TRBJ2-2	17
CASSETPNQPQHF	TGTGCCAGCAGTGAAACCCCTAATCAGCCCCAGCATTTT	TRBV6-1	.	.	TRBJ1-5	13
CASSDTQLAGWDEQFF	TGTGCCAGCAGTGACACTCAACTAGCGGGGTGGGATGAGCAGTTCTTC	TRBV2	.	TRBD2	TRBJ2-1	16
CASSLDVSNEKLFF	TGCGCCAGCAGCTTGGATGTGAGTAATGAAAAACTGTTTTTT	TRBV5-1	.	.	TRBJ1-4	14